The 4 T cell receptor beta chains below come from one sample, sequenced in a study of cytomegalovirus exposure and HLA in healthy donors. The study ran its PCR with 60 Vbeta and 13 Jbeta primers. Clones were read by immunoSEQ multiplex PCR, and TCRdb kept only the in-frame ones, dropping some. In all, the sample yields 70,000 to 90,000 clones. Sample: PBMCs. These receptor sequences come from a man aged 18 to 30 in good health and CMV-seropositive.

Here the CDR3 reads CASSTGRGTEAFF. CDR3 DNA sequence: TGTGCCAGCAGCACAGGACGAGGCACTGAAGCTTTCTTT. This chain links TRBV14 with TRBJ1-1, with a weak D call TRBD1 (5 bases). Germline V lookup: CDR1 SGHDN, CDR2 FVKESK. The CDR3 covers 13 residues. The ends were cut back, 5 bases at V and 4 bases at J, with 11 bases in the middle. Filled out from reference TRBV14 and TRBJ1-1, the complete variable domain reads EAGVTQFPSHSVIEKGQTVTLRCDPISGHDNLYWYRRVMGKEIKFLLHFVKESKQDESGMPNNRFLAERTGGTYSTLKVQPAELEDSGVYFCASSTGRGTEAFFGQGTRLTVV.

Notes on this clone: Within the sample, other DNA sequences also encode this same CDR3. The CDR3 DNA follows: TGCAGGCAGGGAACTAACTATGGCTACACCTTC. Translation: CRQGTNYGYTF. The chain is built from TRBV20-1 and TRBJ1-2, with D maybe TRBD1 (5 bases). This CDR3 is built from 11 residues. Germline-derived CDR1 and CDR2 are DFQATT and SNEGSKA (reference sequence).

The chain joins TRBV10-3 to TRBJ1-2; TRBD1 matches at 7 bases. The CDR3 is made up of 16 amino acids. CDR1 is ENHRY, CDR2 SYGVKD, per germline. After removal of 0 bases from V and 5 bases from J, the junction contained 9 bases not matched to a gene. Here the CDR3 DNA reads TGTGCCATCAGTGAGTCGACTCCGAACAGGGGATATGGCTACACCTTC. It codes for CAISESTPNRGYGYTF.

This rearrangement joins TRBV6-6 to TRBJ1-5; TRBD1 aligns across 8 bases. The CDR3 covers 15 residues. CDR1 and CDR2 (germline): MNHNY, SVGAGI (reference sequence). V trimming: 5 bases; J trimming: 4 bases; junction bases outside the gene matches: 7. The chain's CDR3 is CASSGQGPFNQPQHF. In DNA form, the CDR3 reads TGTGCCAGCAGTGGACAGGGACCATTTAATCAGCCCCAGCATTTT.